Sequencing of this T cell receptor (beta chain) was carried out in a study of cytomegalovirus exposure and HLA in healthy donors. Germline assignment: CDR1 MNHNS and CDR2 SASEGT. This CDR3 has 18 residues. The junction had 12 bases not matched to a gene; V was cut back by 2 bases and J by 6 bases. Amplification used 60 Vbeta primers and 13 Jbeta primers. Sequencing was performed with immunoSEQ multiplex PCR; in TCRdb, only in-frame clones are kept and a portion is missing. The sample carries 250,000 to 350,000 clones, 75% to 90% recorded once. The clonotype originates from a man aged 35 to 55 in good health and CMV-seropositive. Material for sequencing was PBMCs. The chain uses TRBV6-1 and TRBJ2-3; 12 bases map to TRBD2. CDR3 nucleotides: TGTGCCAGCAGTGAAAGGGGCCTAGCGGGAGGGTATTCGGATACGCAGTATTTT. Translated, it gives CASSERGLAGGYSDTQYF.